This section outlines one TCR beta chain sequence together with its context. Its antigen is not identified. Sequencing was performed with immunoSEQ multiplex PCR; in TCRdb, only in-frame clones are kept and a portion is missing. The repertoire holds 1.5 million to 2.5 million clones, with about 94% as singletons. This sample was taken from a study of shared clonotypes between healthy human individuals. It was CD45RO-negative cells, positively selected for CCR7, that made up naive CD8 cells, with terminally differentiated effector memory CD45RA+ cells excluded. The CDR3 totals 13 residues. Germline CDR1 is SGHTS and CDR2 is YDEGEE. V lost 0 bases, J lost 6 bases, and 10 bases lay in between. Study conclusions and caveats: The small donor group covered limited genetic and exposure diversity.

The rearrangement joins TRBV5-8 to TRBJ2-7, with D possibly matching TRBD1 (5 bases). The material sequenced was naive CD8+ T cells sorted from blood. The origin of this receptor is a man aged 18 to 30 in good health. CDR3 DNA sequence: TGTGCCAGCAGCTTGGTCCCCAGGGTCGAGCAGTACTTC. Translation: CASSLVPRVEQYF. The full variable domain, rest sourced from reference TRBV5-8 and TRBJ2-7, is EAGVTQSPTHLIKTRGQQATLRCSPISGHTSVYWYQQALGLGLQFLLWYDEGEERNRGNFPPRFSGRQFPNYSSELNVNALELEDSALYLCASSLVPRVEQYFGPGTRLTVT.